This TCR beta chain was found in a study of cytomegalovirus exposure and HLA in healthy donors. Germline V gene data show CDR1 as SGHTA and CDR2 as FQGNSA. V lost 5 bases and J 0 bases, leaving 16 bases between the germline ends. The CDR3 totals 16 residues. Worth noting for this clone: Its specificity is not known.

The PCR used 60 Vbeta and 13 Jbeta primers. Assay: immunoSEQ multiplex PCR; the TCRdb copy retains only in-frame clones and omits some. The table records 100,000 to 150,000 clones, over 75% of them present only once. Though nominally healthy at sampling, donors likely had unrecorded immune exposures. Findings and limits, study-wide: In an earlier analysis, in 540 or so donors, most V segments appeared productive either ~87% or ~30% of the time.

What was sequenced was PBMCs. The rearrangement joins TRBV7-2 to TRBJ1-1; D gene unclear. The receptor was derived from a woman between 40 and 50 years old in good health and CMV-seropositive. CDR3 in amino acids: CASSPKAGSMNTEAFF. CDR3 coding DNA: TGTGCCAGCAGCCCCAAGGCGGGCAGCATGAACACTGAAGCTTTCTTT.